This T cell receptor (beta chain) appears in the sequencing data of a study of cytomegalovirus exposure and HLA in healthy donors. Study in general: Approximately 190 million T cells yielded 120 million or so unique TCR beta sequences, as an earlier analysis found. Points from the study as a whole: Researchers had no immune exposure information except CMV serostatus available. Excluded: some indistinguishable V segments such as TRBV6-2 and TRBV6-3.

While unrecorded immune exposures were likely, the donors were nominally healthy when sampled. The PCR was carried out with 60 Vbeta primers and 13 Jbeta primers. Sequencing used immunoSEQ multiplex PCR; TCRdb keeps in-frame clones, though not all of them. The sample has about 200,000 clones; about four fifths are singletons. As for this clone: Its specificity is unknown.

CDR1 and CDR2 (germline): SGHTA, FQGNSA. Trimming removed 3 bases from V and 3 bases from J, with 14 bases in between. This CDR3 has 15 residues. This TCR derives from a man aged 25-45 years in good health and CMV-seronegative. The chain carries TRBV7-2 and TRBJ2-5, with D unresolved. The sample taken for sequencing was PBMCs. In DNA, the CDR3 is TGTGCCAGCAGCTTGAGTTTCTCCAATAAAGAGACCCAGTACTTC. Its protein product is CASSLSFSNKETQYF. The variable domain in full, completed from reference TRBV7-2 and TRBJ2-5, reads GAGVSQSPSNKVTEKGKDVELRCDPISGHTALYWYRQSLGQGLEFLIYFQGNSAPDKSGLPSDRFSAERTGGSVSTLTIQRTQQEDSAVYLCASSLSFSNKETQYFGPGTRLLVL.